Below are 5 T cell receptor beta chains sequenced from a single sample in a study of cytomegalovirus exposure and HLA in healthy donors. Primers included in the PCR were 60 Vbeta and 13 Jbeta primers. Sequenced by immunoSEQ multiplex PCR; TCRdb stores in-frame clones only, minus some. The sample carries about 200,000 clones, about 86% recorded once. Input material: PBMCs. These receptors were taken from a woman in her 30s in good health and CMV-seronegative.

The chain recombines TRBV7-3 with TRBJ2-5; 10 nucleotides match TRBD1. The junction had 15 bases not matched to a gene; V was cut back by 5 bases and J by 9 bases. Germline V gene data show CDR1 as SGHTA and CDR2 as FQGTGA. This CDR3 contains 16 residues. The CDR3 region has the DNA TGTGCCAGCAGCCCTACAACGACAGGGGGCCCGGTAGCCCAGTACTTC. Translating it yields CASSPTTTGGPVAQYF. Variable domain in full (rest from reference TRBV7-3 and TRBJ2-5): GAGVSQTPSNKVTEKGKYVELRCDPISGHTALYWYRQSLGQGPEFLIYFQGTGAADDSGLPNDRFFAVRPEGSVSTLKIQRTERGDSAVYLCASSPTTTGGPVAQYFGPGTRLLVL.

The rearrangement links TRBV7-9 to TRBJ2-3, with D possibly being TRBD2 (6 bases). The CDR3 loop spans 16 amino acids. Between the trimmed V and J ends, which lost 4 bases and 0 bases, there was a span of 14 bases. The germline gives CDR1 SEHNR, CDR2 FQNEAQ (reference sequence). The chain's CDR3 is CASSSWASVSTDTQYF. The CDR3 region has the DNA TGTGCCAGCAGCTCTTGGGCTAGCGTAAGCACAGATACGCAGTATTTT.

The CDR3 is CARLHPQGVRETQYF. The CDR3 region has the DNA TGCGCCAGGCTACACCCTCAGGGGGTCCGAGAGACCCAGTACTTC. V usage is TRBV4-1 and J usage is TRBJ2-5; 7 positions match TRBD1. Trimming cost V 9 bases and J 4 bases; bases outside gene matches: 14. Germline CDR1 MGHRA, CDR2 YSYEKL. The CDR3 has 15 amino acids.

The gene calls are TRBV29-1 and TRBJ1-5; D is unresolved. CDR1 and CDR2 (germline): SQVTM, ANQGSEA. The ends were cut back, 7 bases at V and 0 bases at J, with 4 bases in the middle. The CDR3 spans 11 residues. In nucleotides, the CDR3 is TGCAGCGGTCGTAGCAATCAGCCCCAGCATTTT. It codes for CSGRSNQPQHF.

The chain combines TRBV5-1 with TRBJ2-7, with 9 bases matching TRBD1. The CDR3 length is 14 residues. Germline CDR1 reads SGHRS; CDR2 reads YFSETQ. V shed 4 bases and J 2 bases; nucleotides not matched to a gene: 4. The CDR3 loop is CASSTQGATYEQYF. CDR3 nucleotides: TGCGCCAGCAGCACACAGGGGGCCACCTACGAGCAGTACTTC.